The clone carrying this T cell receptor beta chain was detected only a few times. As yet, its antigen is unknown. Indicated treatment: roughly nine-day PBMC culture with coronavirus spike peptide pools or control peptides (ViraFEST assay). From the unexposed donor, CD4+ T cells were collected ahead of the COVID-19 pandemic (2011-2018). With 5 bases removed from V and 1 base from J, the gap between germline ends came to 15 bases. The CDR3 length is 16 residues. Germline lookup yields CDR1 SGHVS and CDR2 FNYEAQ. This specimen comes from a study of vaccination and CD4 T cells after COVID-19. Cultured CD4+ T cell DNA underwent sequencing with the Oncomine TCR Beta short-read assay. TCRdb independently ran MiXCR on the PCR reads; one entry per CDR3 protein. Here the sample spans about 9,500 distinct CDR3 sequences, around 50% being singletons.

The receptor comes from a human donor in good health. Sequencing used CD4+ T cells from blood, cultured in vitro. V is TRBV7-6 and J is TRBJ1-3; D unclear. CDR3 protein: CASSQTRSNSGNTIYF. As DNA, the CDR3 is TGTGCCAGCAGCCAGACACGCTCGAATTCTGGAAACACCATATATTTT. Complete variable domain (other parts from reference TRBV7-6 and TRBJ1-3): GAGVSQSPRYKVTKRGQDVALRCDPISGHVSLYWYRQALGQGPEFLTYFNYEAQQDKSGLPNDRFSAERPEGSISTLTIQRTEQRDSAMYRCASSQTRSNSGNTIYFGEGSWLTVV.